This entry lists 30 T cell receptor beta chains sequenced from one sample in a study of CD8+ T cells in alopecia areata. Treatment meaning: oral pan-JAK inhibitor, 5-10 mg twice daily. Extraction of RNA preceded its reverse transcription into cDNA, which served as the sequencing template. The protocol was immunoSEQ multiplex PCR, while the TCRdb copy is restricted to in-frame clones and leaves out a portion. The sample lists 60,000 to 85,000 clones, approximately 66% occurring once. Sequenced material: CD8+ T cells sorted from blood, taken at week 24, from a patient treated with tofacitinib. The receptor source for this set is a human donor with alopecia areata.

This clone turned up a few times. Here the CDR3 reads CASSLSGSSTYEQYF. Here the CDR3 DNA reads TGTGCCAGCAGCCTTAGCGGGAGTAGCACCTACGAGCAGTACTTC. The V call is TRBV7-3, the J call TRBJ2-7; 9 bases agree with TRBD2. V trimming: 5 bases; J trimming: 2 bases; junction bases outside the gene matches: 7. This CDR3 contains 15 residues. Germline-derived CDR1 and CDR2 are SGHTA and FQGTGA.

V is TRBV13 and J is TRBJ2-2; 7 bases line up with TRBD2. Germline loops: CDR1 PRHDT, CDR2 FYEKMQ (reference sequence). The CDR3 is made up of 16 amino acids. V shed 6 bases, J shed 1 base, and the junction held 8 bases outside the gene matches. CDR3 amino acids: CASSPSASGNTGELFF. CDR3 DNA sequence: TGTGCCAGCAGTCCCTCGGCTAGCGGGAACACCGGGGAGCTGTTTTTT.

The gene calls are TRBV27 and TRBJ1-2; D is uncertain. Looked up from germline, CDR1 is MNHEY and CDR2 is SMNVEV (reference sequence). The CDR3 extends over 13 amino acids. V lost 2 bases, J lost 4 bases, and 8 bases lay in between. The CDR3 region is CASSLGQSYGYTF. The CDR3 coding sequence is TGTGCCAGCAGTTTAGGGCAAAGCTATGGCTACACCTTC.

The chain is built from TRBV4-1 and TRBJ1-2; 10 nucleotides agree with TRBD1. The length of the CDR3 is 15 residues. Per the germline V gene, CDR1 is MGHRA and CDR2 is YSYEKL. Losses at the gene ends were 8 bases for V and 4 bases for J; bases not matched to a gene: 10. CDR3: CASSSRDRGSYGYTF. CDR3 coding DNA: TGCGCCAGCTCATCCCGGGACAGGGGTAGCTATGGCTACACCTTC.

This clone was recorded a few times. Its ends do not fully match the called genes, so a read error is possible. The chain carries TRBV4-1 and TRBJ2-3; the D is unclear. This CDR3 region has 16 residues. CDR1 is MGHRA, CDR2 YSYEKL, per germline. The CDR3 reads CASSQKAVDGTDTQYF. In DNA, the CDR3 is TGTGCCAGCAGCCAAAAGGCTGTCGATGGCACAGATACGCAGTATTTT.

V gene TRBV30 combines with J gene TRBJ1-5; no clear D gene. The CDR3 is made up of 14 amino acids. Germline V gene data show CDR1 as GTSNPN and CDR2 as SVGIG (reference sequence). With 0 bases removed from V and 4 bases from J, the gap between germline ends came to 10 bases. Here the CDR3 DNA reads TGTGCCTGGAGTGTAACTATGGGAAATCAGCCCCAGCATTTT. Its translation: CAWSVTMGNQPQHF. The full variable domain, rest sourced from reference TRBV30 and TRBJ1-5, is SQTIHQWPATLVQPVGSPLSLECTVEGTSNPNLYWYRQAAGRGLQLLFYSVGIGQISSEVPQNLSASRPQDRQFILSSKKLLLSDSGFYLCAWSVTMGNQPQHFGDGTRLSIL.

This clone was recorded only once. The chain employs TRBV29-1 and TRBJ2-2; 7 nucleotides match TRBD2. The V and J ends lost 4 bases and 2 bases, in that order; junction bases with no gene match: 1. This CDR3 has 13 residues. Germline V gene lookup returns CDR1 SQVTM and CDR2 ANQGSEA. This CDR3 is CSVGGLNTGELFF. The CDR3 nucleotides are TGCAGCGTTGGGGGACTAAACACCGGGGAGCTGTTTTTT.

The gene calls are TRBV5-4 and TRBJ2-3; possibly TRBD1 for D (7 bases). V was trimmed by 4 bases and J by 1 base, leaving 16 bases between them. Germline V gene sequence: CDR1 SGHNT, CDR2 YYREEE (reference sequence). CDR3 length: 16 amino acids. DNA for the CDR3: TGTGCCAGCAGCCGTCAAGGGGGGACAGGCACAGATACGCAGTATTTT. Encoded protein: CASSRQGGTGTDTQYF.

This clone was counted a single time. The genes are TRBV6-5 and TRBJ2-7; tentatively, D is TRBD1 (6 bases). Between the trimmed V and J ends, which lost 4 bases and 1 base, there was a span of 11 bases. Germline CDR1 is MNHEY and CDR2 is SVGAGI. CDR3 length: 14 residues. This CDR3 reads CASSSRTASYEQYF. CDR3 nucleotides: TGTGCCAGCAGTTCCCGGACAGCTTCCTACGAGCAGTACTTC.

The CDR3 bases are TGTGCCAGCAGTTATCAGGGATTGGAGACCCAGTACTTC. It translates to CASSYQGLETQYF. This chain connects TRBV6-5 to TRBJ2-5, with D perhaps TRBD1 (5 bases). CDR3 size: 13 residues. CDR1 and CDR2 (germline): MNHEY, SVGAGI. V was clipped by 3 bases and J by 5 bases, with 10 bases between them.

The chain has TRBV7-9 and TRBJ2-1; a possible D gene is TRBD1 (5 bases). There are 15 residues in the CDR3. With 1 base removed from V and 7 bases from J, the gap between germline ends came to 14 bases. CDR1 and CDR2 from the germline V gene are SEHNR and FQNEAQ (reference sequence). This CDR3 is CASSLVTASKNEQFF. The CDR3 DNA follows: TGTGCCAGCAGCTTAGTGACAGCCTCAAAAAATGAGCAGTTCTTC.

This chain connects TRBV4-1 to TRBJ1-6; 7 bases map to TRBD1. J lost 8 bases, V lost 2 bases, and 3 bases had no gene match. CDR1 MGHRA and CDR2 YSYEKL come from the germline V gene. CDR3 size: 14 residues. DNA of the CDR3: TGCGCCAGCAGCCAACAGGGGGTAGATTCACCCCTCCACTTT. This gives the protein CASSQQGVDSPLHF.

V usage is TRBV6-5 and J usage is TRBJ1-4; D is unresolved. Germline loops: CDR1 MNHEY, CDR2 SVGAGI. This CDR3 comprises 13 residues. V was shortened by 5 bases and J by 0 bases, with 4 bases between the two germline ends. CDR3: CASSRATNEKLFF. For the CDR3, the DNA is TGTGCCAGCAGTCGAGCAACTAATGAAAAACTGTTTTTT.

The CDR3 DNA reads as TGTGCCACCAGCAGAGATCGGGGGGACTATGGCTACACCTTC. Translation gives CATSRDRGDYGYTF. This rearrangement joins TRBV15 to TRBJ1-2; D may be TRBD1 (5 bases). There are 14 residues in the CDR3. Trimming removed 0 bases from V and 3 bases from J, with 8 bases in between. Germline assignment: CDR1 LNHNV and CDR2 YYDKDF (reference sequence). Looking up the rest from reference TRBV15 and TRBJ1-2 gives the full variable domain: DAMVIQNPRYQVTQFGKPVTLSCSQTLNHNVMYWYQQKSSQAPKLLFHYYDKDFNNEADTPDNFQSRRPNTSFCFLDIRSPGLGDTAMYLCATSRDRGDYGYTFGSGTRLTVV.

The rearrangement joins TRBV27 to TRBJ2-7, with 7 bases matching TRBD1. Germline-derived CDR1 and CDR2 are MNHEY and SMNVEV (reference sequence). The CDR3 has 17 residues. J lost 2 bases, V lost 0 bases, and 10 bases had no gene match. CDR3 coding DNA: TGTGCCAGCAGTTTATCCTCGACAGGGCCACCAACCTACGAGCAGTACTTC. This sequence encodes CASSLSSTGPPTYEQYF.

This clone was seen a few times. The chain joins TRBV29-1 to TRBJ2-1, with a possible D match to TRBD1 (5 bases). Germline V lookup: CDR1 SQVTM, CDR2 ANQGSEA. The CDR3 is 15 amino acids. V dropped 0 bases and J dropped 8 bases, with 17 bases sitting between them. CDR3 residues: CSVEDRYGRRDEQFF. The CDR3 DNA sequence: TGCAGCGTTGAAGATCGCTACGGCCGCAGGGATGAGCAGTTCTTC.

This clone was recorded a few times. The rearrangement links TRBV28 to TRBJ2-3; 8 bases line up with TRBD1. The trim removed 6 bases at V and 2 bases at J, leaving 7 bases unmatched. The CDR3 runs to 15 residues. The germline V gene has CDR1 MDHEN and CDR2 SYDVKM. The CDR3 DNA sequence: TGTGCCAGCAGCAGAACAGGGGGTTACACAGATACGCAGTATTTT. As protein: CASSRTGGYTDTQYF.

As DNA, the CDR3 is TGCGCCAGCAGCTTGAGTGGGAACACCGGGGAGCTGTTTTTT. As protein: CASSLSGNTGELFF. V is TRBV5-1 and J is TRBJ2-2, with D unclear. In germline, CDR1 is SGHRS, CDR2 YFSETQ. This CDR3 has 14 amino acids. Trimming pared 1 base from V and 1 base from J, leaving 5 bases between.

This chain connects TRBV4-1 to TRBJ2-6, with no clear D. The V gene lost 0 bases and the J gene lost 2 bases, with 5 bases spanning the gap. This CDR3 is built from 15 residues. CDR1 is MGHRA, CDR2 YSYEKL, per germline. The CDR3 DNA sequence: TGCGCCAGCAGCCAAGATTACCCTGGGGCCAACGTCCTGACTTTC. The encoded protein is CASSQDYPGANVLTF.

Remarks on this clone: This CDR3 is also generated by other DNA sequences in the sample. This chain connects TRBV30 to TRBJ2-7; D call uncertain. V dropped 0 bases and J dropped 4 bases, with 4 bases sitting between them. Germline V gene sequence: CDR1 GTSNPN, CDR2 SVGIG (reference sequence). The CDR3 length is 11 residues. The CDR3 here is CAWSVGYEQYF. DNA of the CDR3: TGTGCCTGGAGTGTGGGTTACGAGCAGTACTTC.

This clone came up once. CDR3 region: CATSRDLGTPLYEQYF. The CDR3 DNA sequence: TGTGCCACCAGCAGAGATCTCGGGACACCTCTCTACGAGCAGTACTTC. The chain is built from TRBV15 and TRBJ2-7, with a tentative D call TRBD1 (6 bases). The V and J ends lost 0 bases and 3 bases respectively, with 15 bases between them. Per the germline V gene, CDR1 is LNHNV and CDR2 is YYDKDF (reference sequence). The CDR3 contains 16 residues.

This clone has more than one count but fewer than ten. The V call is TRBV4-1, the J call TRBJ1-5; D uncertain. This CDR3 is 13 amino acids long. Per germline, CDR1 MGHRA and CDR2 YSYEKL. With 3 bases removed from V and 6 bases from J, the gap between germline ends came to 9 bases. CDR3 residues: CASSQELGQPQHF. The CDR3 DNA sequence: TGCGCCAGCAGCCAGGAACTTGGTCAGCCCCAGCATTTT.

The chain uses TRBV7-2 and TRBJ2-3; D remains ambiguous. The CDR3 runs 13 residues. Trimming took 5 bases from V and 5 from J, leaving 11 bases between them. The germline gives CDR1 SGHTA, CDR2 FQGNSA. CDR3 region: CASSPSLVDTQYF. The CDR3 nucleotides read TGTGCCAGCAGCCCGTCGTTAGTAGATACGCAGTATTTT.

The chain couples TRBV29-1 to TRBJ1-2; the match to TRBD1 covers 7 bases. Germline trimming cut 6 bases from V and 2 bases from J; bases unmatched to any gene: 15. The CDR3 is made up of 16 amino acids. CDR1 SQVTM and CDR2 ANQGSEA come from the germline V gene. This chain's CDR3 is CSVVLSIEGQNYGYTF. DNA for the CDR3: TGCAGCGTCGTCTTAAGTATCGAGGGACAGAACTATGGCTACACCTTC.

The chain is built from TRBV7-9 and TRBJ2-1; 10 bases map to TRBD1. The CDR3 has 16 residues. J gave up 4 bases and V 2 bases, and 5 bases lay outside the gene matches. Germline V gives CDR1 SEHNR, CDR2 FQNEAQ (reference sequence). DNA for the CDR3: TGTGCCAGCAGCTTACGTGTGGACAGGGGGTACAATGAGCAGTTCTTC. As protein: CASSLRVDRGYNEQFF. The whole variable domain, filled in from reference TRBV7-9 and TRBJ2-1, reads DTGVSQNPRHKITKRGQNVTFRCDPISEHNRLYWYRQTLGQGPEFLTYFQNEAQLEKSRLLSDRFSAERPKGSFSTLEIQRTEQGDSAMYLCASSLRVDRGYNEQFFGPGTRLTVL.

The chain links TRBV7-2 to TRBJ2-3; D is unclear. Germline V gene lookup returns CDR1 SGHTA and CDR2 FQGNSA. Trimming took off 1 base at V and 0 bases at J, with 8 bases between the two ends. The CDR3 has 15 amino acids. The DNA for the CDR3 is TGTGCCAGCAGCTTAGTGGCTGATAGCACAGATACGCAGTATTTT. Protein product: CASSLVADSTDTQYF.

The chain combines TRBV5-1 with TRBJ2-7, with TRBD1 matching 11 bases. The CDR3 contains 14 residues. The V gene's germline CDR1 is SGHRS and CDR2 YFSETQ. V lost 7 bases to trimming and J lost 2 bases; unmatched junction nucleotides: 5. The CDR3, as DNA: TGCGCCAGCGTGCCGGGACAGGGGGCCTACGAGCAGTACTTC. This sequence encodes CASVPGQGAYEQYF.

This clone was seen ten or more times. J is TRBJ2-1 and V is TRBV7-8; 9 bases match TRBD2. With 5 bases clipped from V and 0 bases from J, the junction kept 2 bases outside the gene matches. This CDR3 region has 15 residues. The germline CDR1 and CDR2 sequences are SGHVS and FQNEAQ. CDR3 amino acids: CASSDSGSSYNEQFF. The CDR3 DNA is TGTGCCAGCAGCGATAGCGGGAGCTCCTACAATGAGCAGTTCTTC.

This clone was picked up a small number of times. The chain joins TRBV5-1 to TRBJ2-3, with D perhaps matching TRBD2 (5 bases). Trimming took off 6 bases at V and 0 bases at J, with 14 bases between the two ends. The germline CDR1 and CDR2 sequences are SGHRS and YFSETQ. There are 15 residues in the CDR3. The CDR3 is CASTPGGWSTDTQYF. DNA of the CDR3: TGCGCCAGCACCCCCGGCGGGTGGAGCACAGATACGCAGTATTTT.

The chain employs TRBV5-6 and TRBJ2-1, with D possibly TRBD2 on 6 matching bases. CDR3 length: 15 amino acids. CDR1 SGHDT and CDR2 YYEEEE come from the germline V gene. Trimming removed 3 bases at V and 0 bases at J, with 10 bases between. In DNA, the CDR3 is TGTGCCAGCAGCTACCTAGCGAGCTCCTACAATGAGCAGTTCTTC. It codes for CASSYLASSYNEQFF.